These 2 T cell receptor beta chains were all obtained from the same sample, sequenced in a study of cytomegalovirus exposure and HLA in healthy donors. The study ran its PCR with 60 Vbeta and 13 Jbeta primers. Only in-frame clones appear in the TCRdb table, and some are missing; sequencing was by immunoSEQ multiplex PCR. The data hold more than 95,000 clones, with roughly 80% observed a single time. Input material: PBMCs. Every receptor here comes from a man under 40 in good health and CMV-seronegative.

CDR3 residues: CAWSPGGALPGTEAFF. The DNA for the CDR3 is TGTGCCTGGAGCCCCGGGGGGGCTCTGCCCGGCACTGAAGCTTTCTTT. The V gene is TRBV30, the J gene TRBJ1-1; D may be TRBD1 (6 bases). The CDR3 has 16 amino acids. Germline-derived CDR1 and CDR2 are GTSNPN and SVGIG (reference sequence). Trimming removed 3 bases from V and 4 bases from J, with 21 bases in between. Variable domain in full (rest from reference TRBV30 and TRBJ1-1): SQTIHQWPATLVQPVGSPLSLECTVEGTSNPNLYWYRQAAGRGLQLLFYSVGIGQISSEVPQNLSASRPQDRQFILSSKKLLLSDSGFYLCAWSPGGALPGTEAFFGQGTRLTVV.

This chain links TRBV5-6 with TRBJ2-7; D may be TRBD2 (7 bases). The CDR3 loop spans 14 amino acids. Looked up from germline, CDR1 is SGHDT and CDR2 is YYEEEE. Trimming took 5 bases from V and 0 from J, leaving 12 bases between them. CDR3 sequence: CASSRGANSYEQYF. In nucleotides, the CDR3 is TGTGCCAGCAGTCGGGGGGCCAACTCCTACGAGCAGTACTTC.